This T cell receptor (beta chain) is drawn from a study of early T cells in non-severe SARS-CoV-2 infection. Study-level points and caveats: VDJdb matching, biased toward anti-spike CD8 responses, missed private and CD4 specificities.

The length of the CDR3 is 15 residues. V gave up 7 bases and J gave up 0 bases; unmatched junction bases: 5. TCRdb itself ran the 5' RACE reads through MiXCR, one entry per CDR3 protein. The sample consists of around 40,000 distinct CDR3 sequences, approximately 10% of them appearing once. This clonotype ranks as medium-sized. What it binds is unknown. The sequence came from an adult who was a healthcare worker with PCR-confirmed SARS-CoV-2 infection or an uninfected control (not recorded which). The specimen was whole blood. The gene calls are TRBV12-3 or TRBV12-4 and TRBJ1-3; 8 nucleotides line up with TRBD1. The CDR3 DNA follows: TGTGCCAGCAACCTGGACAGGGCCTCTGGAAACACCATATATTTT. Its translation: CASNLDRASGNTIYF.